This T cell receptor beta chain was identified in a study of shared clonotypes between healthy human individuals. About the research overall: Every donor yielded three CD4 naive, three CD4 memory, two CD8 naive and one CD8 memory plate.

The assay was immunoSEQ multiplex PCR, and TCRdb's table has in-frame clones only and misses some. In the table there are millions of clones, approximately 93% of which are singletons. Both subsets, CD45RA+ naive and CD45RA-negative memory, were split from the CD4+ cells. This CDR3 is 13 amino acids long. The V end lost 5 bases, the J end lost 6 bases, and 10 bases lay between the germline ends. Looked up from germline, CDR1 is SEHNR and CDR2 is FQNEAQ (reference sequence). Study-wide results and caveats: Generally, estimated richness proved larger in naive subsets than it did in memory subsets. Large depth notwithstanding, sorted-subset sequencing proved incomplete by rarefaction.

Worth noting for this clone: Its antigen remains unidentified.

Material for sequencing was naive CD4+ T cells from PBMCs. As for subset: CD45RA+ positively selected. The J gene is TRBJ2-2, the V gene TRBV7-9; D gene uncertain. This receptor was identified in a man aged 18-30 years in good health. Some clones in this sample may be carry-over from other donors' samples. The CDR3 sequence: CASSQRESGELFF. DNA for the CDR3: TGTGCCAGCAGCCAACGAGAGTCCGGGGAGCTGTTTTTT.